Sequencing of this TCR beta chain was carried out in a study of blood T cell repertoires in COVID-19. Study at large: T cells, B-cell-depleted T cells, or PBMCs supplied cDNA or gDNA.

Source study methods: Cell counts per sample came from amplifying reference gene primers. Generated by immunoSEQ multiplex PCR, the TCRdb table keeps only in-frame clones and is missing some. D and trimming come from the DNA, and the V and J calls and clone size come from that table. The top ten hold 1% to 1.5% of the sample, which has roughly 99,000 clones, 75% to 95% seen once. The CDR3 has 15 residues. Germline values: CDR1 MNHEY, CDR2 SVGAGI. Trimming at V came to 6 bases and at J to 6 bases, leaving 12 bases not matched to a gene. The TCR sequence derives from a woman in her twenties or thirties with acute or convalescent COVID-19. This sequence joins TRBV6-5 and TRBJ1-2, with 8 bases aligning to TRBD1. The sequencing input was peripheral blood. The chain's CDR3 is CASRLPGQVMDGYTF. As DNA, the CDR3 is TGTGCCAGCAGACTGCCGGGACAGGTGATGGATGGCTACACCTTC.